Listed here are 23 T cell receptor beta chains from one sample, sequenced in a study of T-cell reconstitution after alpha-beta-depleted transplantation in children. As it was prepared, the TCRbeta library received unique molecular identifiers. Each CDR3 protein is one row after TCRdb ran MiXCR on the PCR reads. The table has roughly 200,000 distinct CDR3 sequences, just over 14% seen once; the top ten hold about 13%. Sequencing was performed on PBMCs from the stem cell graft donor, taken from the stem cell graft. Receptors originate from a human donor who donated a stem cell graft to a child with acute lymphoblastic leukemia.

This clonotype has ten or more counts. The chain employs TRBV20-1 and TRBJ2-1, with D perhaps TRBD1 or TRBD2 (5 bases each). The CDR3 contains 15 residues. With 6 bases removed from V and 15 bases from J, the gap between germline ends came to 30 bases. Germline-derived CDR1 and CDR2 are DFQATT and SNEGSKA (reference sequence). The chain's CDR3 is CSAAKPGPRGNEGFF. The CDR3 DNA is TGCAGTGCAGCAAAACCGGGACCCCGGGGCAATGAGGGGTTCTTC.

This clonotype came up many times. The V and J genes are TRBV5-1 and TRBJ2-2; D remains ambiguous. Between the trimmed V and J ends, which lost 0 bases and 4 bases, there was a span of 7 bases. The CDR3 consists of 14 residues. Germline values: CDR1 SGHRS, CDR2 YFSETQ. This CDR3 is CASSLDRSTGELFF. The DNA for the CDR3 is TGCGCCAGCAGCTTGGATAGGTCCACCGGGGAGCTGTTTTTT. Supplemented by reference TRBV5-1 and TRBJ2-2, the full variable domain reads KAGVTQTPRYLIKTRGQQVTLSCSPISGHRSVSWYQQTPGQGLQFLFEYFSETQRNKGNFPGRFSGRQFSNSRSEMNVSTLELGDSALYLCASSLDRSTGELFFGEGSRLTVL.

This clonotype was detected ten times or more. The chain links TRBV11-1 to TRBJ2-1, with TRBD2 matching 12 bases. Germline V gene sequence: CDR1 SGHAT, CDR2 FQDESV (reference sequence). Trimming removed 2 bases from V and 7 bases from J; junction bases left unmatched: 12. The CDR3 has 18 residues. The CDR3 DNA follows: TGTGCCAGCAGCTTACCTAGGAGACTAGCGGGAGTTAGGAATGAGCAGTTCTTC. Translation gives CASSLPRRLAGVRNEQFF.

This clonotype has at least ten counts. This chain uses TRBV10-3 with TRBJ1-1; D might be TRBD1 (5 bases). CDR1 is ENHRY and CDR2 is SYGVKD in the germline V gene. The CDR3 consists of 13 residues. V lost 9 bases to trimming and J lost 1 base, with 12 bases between them. CDR3: CAICFRANTEAFF. As DNA, the CDR3 is TGTGCCATTTGCTTCAGGGCGAACACTGAAGCTTTCTTT.

The rearrangement joins TRBV20-1 to TRBJ1-1; 9 bases line up with TRBD1. This CDR3 is 15 amino acids long. Germline loops: CDR1 DFQATT, CDR2 SNEGSKA (reference sequence). The V gene end was trimmed by 1 base and the J gene end by 5 bases; junction bases not matched to a gene: 8. Here the CDR3 reads CSARAGTGKRTEAFF. DNA for the CDR3: TGCAGTGCTAGAGCCGGGACAGGGAAGAGGACTGAAGCTTTCTTT.

The V call is TRBV5-1, the J call TRBJ2-3, with D perhaps matching TRBD1 or TRBD2 (5 bases each). Germline loops: CDR1 SGHRS, CDR2 YFSETQ. The CDR3 sequence is 14 residues long. Trimming took off 5 bases at V and 2 bases at J, with 12 bases between the two ends. CDR3 sequence (DNA): TGCGCCAGCAGACCCAGGGACCTCACAGATACGCAGTATTTT. This gives the protein CASRPRDLTDTQYF.

This clonotype was counted many times. This chain links TRBV5-1 with TRBJ2-7; D remains ambiguous. Germline lookup yields CDR1 SGHRS and CDR2 YFSETQ. V dropped 0 bases and J dropped 9 bases, with 13 bases sitting between them. This CDR3 is built from 13 residues. CDR3 sequence reads: CASSLGKPLWQYF. The CDR3 nucleotides read TGCGCCAGCAGCTTGGGAAAACCCTTGTGGCAGTACTTC.

Ten or more counts support this clonotype. CDR3 nucleotides: TGTGCCATCAGTGAGCCAGATACCGGGACAGGGTTCTACGAGCAGTACTTC. Residues: CAISEPDTGTGFYEQYF. This rearrangement joins TRBV10-3 to TRBJ2-7, with TRBD1 identical over 9 bases. Looked up from germline, CDR1 is ENHRY and CDR2 is SYGVKD. V trimming: 2 bases; J trimming: 3 bases; junction bases outside the gene matches: 11. The CDR3 is 17 amino acids.

The CDR3, as DNA: TGTGCCAGCAGCTTACAAGGTGGTGGACTAGCGGGAGCCGATACGCAGTATTTT. It yields the protein CASSLQGGGLAGADTQYF. The rearrangement links TRBV11-2 to TRBJ2-3, with 13 bases matching TRBD2. The CDR3 covers 18 residues. CDR1 is SGHAT and CDR2 is FQNNGV in the germline V gene. V gave up 2 bases and J gave up 6 bases; unmatched junction bases: 11.

This clonotype has just a few counts. The chain couples TRBV27 to TRBJ2-3, with no clear D. CDR3 length equals 15 residues. V was pared by 7 bases and J by 6 bases, with 20 bases between. The germline gives CDR1 MNHEY, CDR2 SMNVEV (reference sequence). DNA for the CDR3: TGTGCCAGCACATCGGGTATTCTGGGCTGGGATACGCAGTATTTT. Encoded protein: CASTSGILGWDTQYF.

This clonotype was found many times. The gene calls are TRBV5-6 and TRBJ2-1; 10 bases agree with TRBD2. The CDR3 contains 16 residues. V gave up 0 bases and J gave up 8 bases; unmatched junction bases: 8. In germline, CDR1 is SGHDT, CDR2 YYEEEE. The CDR3 DNA reads as TGTGCCAGCAGCTTGGTGCGGCTAGCGGGAGACTATGAGCAGTTCTTC. This encodes CASSLVRLAGDYEQFF.

This clonotype occurred many times. This chain connects TRBV7-9 to TRBJ2-3; D remains ambiguous. The V gene's germline CDR1 is SEHNR and CDR2 FQNEAQ (reference sequence). This CDR3 is built from 14 residues. Trimming pared 6 bases from V and 2 bases from J, leaving 12 bases between. The CDR3 sequence is CASSPGQPTDTQYF. The CDR3 DNA follows: TGTGCCAGCAGTCCTGGTCAGCCCACAGATACGCAGTATTTT. The complete variable domain, with remaining parts taken from reference TRBV7-9 and TRBJ2-3, reads DTGVSQNPRHKITKRGQNVTFRCDPISEHNRLYWYRQTLGQGPEFLTYFQNEAQLEKSRLLSDRFSAERPKGSFSTLEIQRTEQGDSAMYLCASSPGQPTDTQYFGPGTRLTVL.

The sample holds one count of this clonotype. V gene TRBV10-1 combines with J gene TRBJ2-5; D unresolved. The CDR3 is made up of 13 amino acids. CDR1 WNHNN and CDR2 SYGVQD come from the germline V gene (reference sequence). Between the trimmed V and J ends, which lost 2 bases and 2 bases, there was a span of 6 bases. CDR3 nucleotide sequence: TGCGCCAGCAGTGAGAAAGCTCAAGAGACCCAGTACTTC. Amino acid sequence: CASSEKAQETQYF.

At least ten counts were recorded for this clonotype. This chain joins TRBV7-9 and TRBJ1-1; 9 positions match TRBD1. Germline lookup yields CDR1 SEHNR and CDR2 FQNEAQ (reference sequence). V dropped 4 bases and J dropped 0; count of bases not matched to a gene: 15. The length of the CDR3 is 19 residues. This CDR3 is CASSSWDRVPRSMNTEAFF. CDR3 nucleotides: TGTGCCAGCAGCTCATGGGACAGGGTCCCCCGCAGTATGAACACTGAAGCTTTCTTT.

This clonotype has a count of ten or more. The chain couples TRBV5-6 to TRBJ1-1; unclear D gene. Germline V CDR1 and CDR2: SGHDT, YYEEEE. With 1 base removed from V and 1 base from J, the gap between germline ends came to 11 bases. This CDR3 is 15 amino acids long. The CDR3 protein is CASSLPLTRNTEAFF. Here the CDR3 DNA reads TGTGCCAGCAGCTTGCCCCTGACACGGAACACTGAAGCTTTCTTT.

This clonotype has ten or more counts. This rearrangement joins TRBV5-1 to TRBJ1-1; D is uncertain. This CDR3 contains 14 residues. V gave up 3 bases and J gave up 0 bases, with 9 bases separating them. Looked up from germline, CDR1 is SGHRS and CDR2 is YFSETQ. CDR3 DNA: TGCGCCAGCAGCTCCCCGGGGATGAACACTGAAGCTTTCTTT. Translated: CASSSPGMNTEAFF. Together with reference TRBV5-1 and TRBJ1-1, the CDR3 gives the full variable domain: KAGVTQTPRYLIKTRGQQVTLSCSPISGHRSVSWYQQTPGQGLQFLFEYFSETQRNKGNFPGRFSGRQFSNSRSEMNVSTLELGDSALYLCASSSPGMNTEAFFGQGTRLTVV.

This clonotype showed up many times. This chain's CDR3 is CASRLTGTVLGGELFF. The CDR3 nucleotides read TGTGCCAGCAGGCTTACCGGGACAGTCCTCGGAGGGGAGCTGTTTTTT. The chain carries TRBV12-3 or TRBV12-4 and TRBJ2-2; 7 positions match TRBD1. The CDR3 runs 16 residues. Trimming at V came to 6 bases and at J to 8 bases, leaving 15 bases not matched to a gene.

CDR3 protein: CASSLAQGYTDTQYF. The CDR3 DNA follows: TGCGCCAGCAGCTTGGCCCAGGGATACACAGATACGCAGTATTTT. The chain carries TRBV5-1 and TRBJ2-3; possible D gene TRBD1, 5 bases. The CDR3 extends over 15 amino acids. The V end was cut by 0 bases, the J end by 2 bases, with 10 bases between. From germline, CDR1 is SGHRS and CDR2 YFSETQ.

The chain uses TRBV2 and TRBJ2-5; D uncertain. Germline loops: CDR1 SNHLY, CDR2 FYNNEI. The CDR3 runs to 12 residues. Trimming took off 4 bases at V and 5 bases at J, with 8 bases between the two ends. The CDR3 loop is CASSASRETQYF. The CDR3 DNA sequence: TGTGCCAGCAGTGCGTCTAGGGAGACCCAGTACTTC.

This clonotype was seen many times. Written as DNA, the CDR3 is TGCGCCAGCACCGAAGGGGGGGCAGAGGCCTACGAGCAGTACTTC. Amino acids: CASTEGGAEAYEQYF. This chain connects TRBV5-1 to TRBJ2-7, with D perhaps matching TRBD2 (7 bases). The CDR3 covers 15 residues. Germline-derived CDR1 and CDR2 are SGHRS and YFSETQ. V gave up 6 bases and J gave up 2 bases, with 18 bases separating them.

As concerns this clonotype: Being one base from a much bigger clone, this may be a read error. This sequence joins TRBV5-1 and TRBJ1-4; TRBD1 matches 7 bases. The length of the CDR3 is 15 residues. Germline assignment: CDR1 SGHRS and CDR2 YFSETQ. DNA of the CDR3: TGCGTCAGCAGCGTCGGGACAGCTTCTAATGAAAAACTGTTTTTT. Translated: CVSSVGTASNEKLFF.

This chain links TRBV12-3 or TRBV12-4 with TRBJ2-7, with D possibly matching TRBD2 (5 bases). The CDR3 length is 15 residues. The germline V and J ends were trimmed by 8 bases and 0 bases, with 17 bases remaining between them. The CDR3 reads CASSRTRGNSYEQYF. The CDR3 DNA follows: TGTGCCAGCTCTAGGACTCGCGGTAACTCCTACGAGCAGTACTTC.

The table lists this clonotype with many counts. The rearrangement uses TRBV10-3 and TRBJ2-5; TRBD2 is a possible D gene (6 bases). The CDR3 length is 14 residues. The V end was cut by 0 bases, the J end by 7 bases, with 12 bases between. From germline, CDR1 is ENHRY and CDR2 SYGVKD. In nucleotides, the CDR3 is TGTGCCATCAGTGAGTCGGGCGGGAAGGTGACCCAGTACTTC. Its translation is CAISESGGKVTQYF.